A few counts support the clone carrying this T cell receptor (beta chain). Its target is not known. Findings of the study overall: Tumor memory CD4+ T cell TCR gene usage clustered with blood and lymph node memory CD4+ cells and lymph node naive CD4+ cells. Tumor-infiltrating Treg TCR alpha and beta sequences overlapped most with tumor naive CD4+ T cells, then blood naive.

V was shortened by 4 bases and J by 5 bases, with 9 bases between the two germline ends. The CDR3 is made up of 14 amino acids. Germline CDR1 SEHNR, CDR2 FQNEAQ (reference sequence). Semi-nested PCR with Nested Universal Primer A followed constant-region reverse priming of full-length variable regions. Each CDR3 protein is one row after TCRdb ran MiXCR on the 5' RACE reads. The sample lists under 60,000 distinct CDR3 sequences, more than 25% occurring once. The source of this sequence is a female donor with breast cancer. Sequencing was done on a sample of naive CD4+ T cells sorted from blood. The subset denotes: naive CD4+ T cells, CD4+CD45RA+CD25-. The J gene is TRBJ1-6, the V gene TRBV7-9, with D possibly being TRBD1 (5 bases). DNA for the CDR3: TGTGCCAGCAGCTATGGGGCGGATAATTCACCCCTCCACTTT. It encodes CASSYGADNSPLHF.